The clone carrying this T cell receptor beta chain was seen only a few times. Its antigen is undetermined. V gave up 2 bases and J gave up 3 bases, with 17 bases separating them. The CDR3 is made up of 17 amino acids. Germline CDR1 reads MNHEY; CDR2 reads SVGEGT. In TCRdb, the 5' RACE reads were re-called with MiXCR into one record per CDR3 protein. The table records under 500,000 distinct CDR3 sequences, around a sixth of them present only once. The entry originates in a study of T cells after yellow fever vaccination. Whole-study findings and limits: In post-booster samples, most primary-vaccination clones reappeared (about 95% CD4, roughly 90% CD8). Abundant clonotypes (contaminants from the bulk population) could be present in FACS-sorted repertoires. The CD4 compartment and the CD8 compartment contained a small share of clonotypes in common. Faster peaking, at day 5 versus 15, marked a secondary response that was weaker.

The starting material was PBMCs, obtained before the yellow fever booster vaccination. V usage is TRBV6-2 or TRBV6-3 and J usage is TRBJ1-5; D is unclear. The receptor's source is a man younger than 35 who received the YFV17D yellow fever vaccine. The CDR3 DNA is TGTGCCAGCAGTTACCTCCTGCGGAGACGGGACAATCAGCCCCAGCATTTT. It encodes CASSYLLRRRDNQPQHF.